The 25 T cell receptor beta chains below all came from one sample that was sequenced in a study of blood T cell repertoires in COVID-19. Method: immunoSEQ multiplex PCR; TCRdb's copy keeps in-frame clones and lacks some. In the table there are about 150,000 clones, about 88% of which are singletons. Material for sequencing was peripheral blood. All receptors come from a man aged 45-65 years who had recovered from COVID-19.

This chain links TRBV7-2 with TRBJ1-3, with 9 bases that match TRBD1. Germline loops: CDR1 SGHTA, CDR2 FQGNSA. After removal of 5 bases from V and 8 bases from J, the junction contained 10 bases not matched to a gene. CDR3 length: 15 amino acids. The CDR3 region has the DNA TGTGCCAGCAGCCTGGGACAGGGTCAGGTTCACACCATATATTTT. This encodes CASSLGQGQVHTIYF.

The chain combines TRBV21-1 with TRBJ2-7; the table's D call of TRBD2 was not tested on the DNA. TRBV21-1 is a pseudogene segment. The CDR3 loop spans 14 amino acids. For the CDR3, the DNA is TGTGCCAGCAGCAATTCCGGCGGGCCCTACGAGCAGTACTTC. Translated: CASSNSGGPYEQYF.

The CDR3 nucleotides read TGTGCCACCAGTGAAGCGCGCGGGGCCTACAATGAGCAGTTCTTC. Protein sequence: CATSEARGAYNEQFF. The V gene is TRBV24-1, the J gene TRBJ2-1; possibly TRBD2 for D (6 bases). V was shortened by 4 bases and J by 2 bases, with 11 bases between the two germline ends. This CDR3 region has 15 residues. Germline values: CDR1 KGHDR, CDR2 SFDVKD.

V gene TRBV9 combines with J gene TRBJ1-5, with no clear D. The CDR3 loop spans 13 amino acids. Trimming stripped 2 bases from V and 10 bases from J, with 13 bases between. Germline loops: CDR1 SGDLS, CDR2 YYNGEE. The CDR3: CASSVDGTDPQHF. The DNA for the CDR3 is TGTGCCAGCAGCGTCGACGGAACAGATCCCCAGCATTTT.

This clone showed up just a few times. The rearrangement links TRBV30 to TRBJ1-2; no definite D call. The CDR3 contains 13 residues. Trimming took off 2 bases at V and 6 bases at J, with 13 bases between the two ends. Germline-derived CDR1 and CDR2 are GTSNPN and SVGIG (reference sequence). The CDR3: CAWSRSSEDGYTF. CDR3 bases: TGTGCCTGGAGTAGGTCCTCAGAGGATGGCTACACCTTC.

The V gene is TRBV6-4, the J gene TRBJ2-7, with TRBD1 matching over 8 bases. CDR1 is MRHNA and CDR2 is SNTAGT in the germline V gene. The CDR3 extends over 14 amino acids. V trimming: 6 bases; J trimming: 3 bases; junction bases outside the gene matches: 7. For the CDR3, the DNA is TGTGCCAGCAGGGCGGACAGGGAACTCTACGAGCAGTACTTC. Protein product: CASRADRELYEQYF.

This sequence joins TRBV7-8 and TRBJ2-5; 9 bases map to TRBD1. CDR1 and CDR2 from the germline V gene are SGHVS and FQNEAQ. Losses at the gene ends were 4 bases for V and 5 bases for J; bases not matched to a gene: 8. This CDR3 is 15 amino acids long. CDR3 nucleotide sequence: TGTGCCAGCAGCTCCAGGGACAGGGAATCCGAGACCCAGTACTTC. This translates into CASSSRDRESETQYF.

The chain is built from TRBV7-6 and TRBJ2-7; maybe TRBD1 (6 bases). V was shortened by 6 bases and J by 0 bases, with 15 bases between the two germline ends. CDR3 length: 15 residues. Germline CDR1 is SGHVS and CDR2 is FNYEAQ. The DNA for the CDR3 is TGTGCCAGCAGTTATCTAGGACAGAGCTCCTACGAGCAGTACTTC. Translated, it gives CASSYLGQSSYEQYF.

The chain links TRBV18 to TRBJ2-3, with D possibly being TRBD2 (6 bases). This CDR3 spans 16 amino acids. Germline assignment: CDR1 KGHSH and CDR2 LQKENI. The V gene lost 1 base and the J gene lost 0 bases, with 11 bases spanning the gap. DNA for the CDR3: TGTGCCAGCTCACCACGAACGAGCGGGAGCACAGATACGCAGTATTTT. It encodes CASSPRTSGSTDTQYF.

The count of this clone is one. This sample also contains other DNA sequences that code for the same CDR3. The chain recombines TRBV5-4 with TRBJ2-5; 14 nucleotides agree with TRBD2. The V gene's germline CDR1 is SGHNT and CDR2 YYREEE (reference sequence). The CDR3 has 16 amino acids. Trimming cost V 5 bases and J 1 base; bases outside gene matches: 4. This chain's CDR3 is CASSLGLAGGQETQYF. The CDR3 DNA follows: TGTGCCAGCAGTTTAGGACTAGCGGGAGGCCAAGAGACCCAGTACTTC.

This clone came up once. V gene TRBV19 combines with J gene TRBJ1-1, with D tentatively TRBD1 (5 bases). CDR3 length: 15 residues. V was shortened by 7 bases and J by 6 bases, with 21 bases between the two germline ends. Germline V gene data show CDR1 as LNHDA and CDR2 as SQIVND (reference sequence). The CDR3 DNA sequence: TGTGCCAGTAAAAGGGGCCTGGGAGGGCAGGCTGAAGCTTTCTTT. Its protein is CASKRGLGGQAEAFF.

The CDR3 DNA sequence: TGTGCCAGCTCACCGAGGGACAGTTATGGCTACACCTTC. Protein: CASSPRDSYGYTF. This chain joins TRBV18 and TRBJ1-2; 7 bases line up with TRBD1. This CDR3 is built from 13 residues. V lost 3 bases, J lost 5 bases, and 3 bases stayed unmatched. Per germline, CDR1 KGHSH and CDR2 LQKENI.

This clone was found once. The rearrangement links TRBV5-1 to TRBJ2-3; a weak D match, TRBD2 (6 bases). The CDR3 spans 15 residues. The V end lost 4 bases, the J end lost 6 bases, and 18 bases lay between the germline ends. Per germline, CDR1 SGHRS and CDR2 YFSETQ. CDR3 sequence: CASSTGTSLWDTQYF. CDR3 sequence (DNA): TGCGCCAGCAGCACCGGGACTTCCTTGTGGGATACGCAGTATTTT. Full variable domain (missing parts from reference TRBV5-1 and TRBJ2-3): KAGVTQTPRYLIKTRGQQVTLSCSPISGHRSVSWYQQTPGQGLQFLFEYFSETQRNKGNFPGRFSGRQFSNSRSEMNVSTLELGDSALYLCASSTGTSLWDTQYFGPGTRLTVL.

This sequence joins TRBV27 and TRBJ1-4; TRBD1 matches at 8 bases. Trimming removed 3 bases from V and 8 bases from J; junction bases left unmatched: 5. This CDR3 is 14 amino acids long. Germline CDR1 MNHEY, CDR2 SMNVEV (reference sequence). The CDR3 reads CASSFTGGEEKLFF. The CDR3 coding sequence is TGTGCCAGCAGTTTCACAGGGGGAGAAGAAAAACTGTTTTTT.

In regard to this clone: Other DNA sequences of this sample code for an identical CDR3. The rearrangement uses TRBV15 and TRBJ2-7; tentatively, D is TRBD1 (5 bases). Trimming shortened V by 2 bases and J by 1 base, and 6 bases separated the two germline ends. This CDR3 is 13 amino acids long. Germline CDR1 reads LNHNV; CDR2 reads YYDKDF (reference sequence). CDR3 bases: TGTGCCACCAGCAGACAGGGTTCCTACGAGCAGTACTTC. Encoded protein: CATSRQGSYEQYF.

This clone has a handful of counts. The chain recombines TRBV6-4 with TRBJ2-3, with TRBD2 matching 13 bases. Looked up from germline, CDR1 is MRHNA and CDR2 is SNTAGT. CDR3 length: 13 residues. V gave up 4 bases and J gave up 8 bases; unmatched junction bases: 0. CDR3 loop: CASSGTSGGTQYF. Here the CDR3 DNA reads TGTGCCAGCAGTGGGACTAGCGGGGGTACGCAGTATTTT.

The genes are TRBV7-8 and TRBJ1-6; maybe TRBD1 (6 bases). The V end was cut by 7 bases, the J end by 7 bases, with 14 bases between. The CDR3 is made up of 14 amino acids. The germline gives CDR1 SGHVS, CDR2 FQNEAQ. CDR3 region: CASTPTGGNSPLHF. The CDR3 nucleotides read TGTGCCAGCACCCCGACAGGTGGGAATTCACCCCTCCACTTT.

This chain uses TRBV24-1 with TRBJ2-7; 10 bases agree with TRBD2. There are 15 residues in the CDR3. Germline lookup yields CDR1 KGHDR and CDR2 SFDVKD. Trimming removed 7 bases from V and 5 bases from J; junction bases left unmatched: 10. The CDR3 nucleotides are TGTGCCACCAGAGCCACTAGCGGGAAAGCTGACGAGCAGTACTTC. Its translation is CATRATSGKADEQYF.

This sequence joins TRBV18 and TRBJ1-2, with a possible D match to TRBD1 (5 bases). V dropped 0 bases and J dropped 6 bases, with 20 bases sitting between them. Germline assignment: CDR1 KGHSH and CDR2 LQKENI. The CDR3 covers 17 residues. The CDR3 DNA follows: TGTGCCAGCTCACCACCGAGAAGGGGTCTGGTCGGAGATGGCTACACCTTC. Its translation is CASSPPRRGLVGDGYTF.

The chain is built from TRBV6-5 and TRBJ1-4; no clear D. The CDR3 is 13 residues long. The V end was cut by 0 bases, the J end by 7 bases, with 6 bases between. Per the germline V gene, CDR1 is MNHEY and CDR2 is SVGAGI. In DNA, the CDR3 is TGTGCCAGCAGTTACTCGAGACTTGAAAAACTGTTTTTT. Its translation: CASSYSRLEKLFF.

V usage is TRBV6-2 or TRBV6-3 and J usage is TRBJ2-7; 7 bases align to TRBD1. The germline V gene encodes CDR1 MNHEY and CDR2 SVGEGT. This CDR3 contains 14 residues. With 4 bases clipped from V and 2 bases from J, the junction kept 5 bases outside the gene matches. The chain's CDR3 is CASSSGQYAYEQYF. The CDR3 DNA follows: TGTGCCAGCAGTTCGGGACAGTATGCCTACGAGCAGTACTTC.

V and J are TRBV7-2 and TRBJ1-2; TRBD1 matches 10 bases. The CDR3 length is 14 residues. J was trimmed by 8 bases and V by 5 bases; bases with no gene match: 8. Per the germline V gene, CDR1 is SGHTA and CDR2 is FQGNSA. The CDR3 loop is CASSPRQGALGYTF. The CDR3 DNA follows: TGTGCCAGCAGCCCCAGACAGGGGGCGTTGGGCTACACCTTC. Full variable domain (remainder filled in from reference TRBV7-2 and TRBJ1-2): GAGVSQSPSNKVTEKGKDVELRCDPISGHTALYWYRQSLGQGLEFLIYFQGNSAPDKSGLPSDRFSAERTGGSVSTLTIQRTQQEDSAVYLCASSPRQGALGYTFGSGTRLTVV.

V gene TRBV5-1 combines with J gene TRBJ2-7, with D perhaps matching TRBD1 (5 bases). This CDR3 has 15 residues. Germline-derived CDR1 and CDR2 are SGHRS and YFSETQ. V lost 2 bases and J lost 2, with 14 bases in between. Here the CDR3 DNA reads TGCGCCAGCAGCTTTCAGGGTTTTCCGGCCTACGAGCAGTACTTC. This sequence encodes CASSFQGFPAYEQYF.

The chain carries TRBV5-4 and TRBJ2-7, with 10 positions matching TRBD2. CDR3 length: 15 residues. From germline, CDR1 is SGHNT and CDR2 YYREEE (reference sequence). J lost 3 bases, V lost 1 base, and 4 bases had no gene match. CDR3 in amino acids: CASSLTSGDYYEQYF. In nucleotides, the CDR3 is TGTGCCAGCAGCTTGACTAGCGGGGATTACTACGAGCAGTACTTC.

The rearrangement uses TRBV7-9 and TRBJ2-1, with 8 positions matching TRBD1. CDR1 and CDR2 from the germline V gene are SEHNR and FQNEAQ (reference sequence). The CDR3 has 14 amino acids. Losses at the gene ends were 5 bases for V and 8 bases for J; bases not matched to a gene: 8. The CDR3 here is CASSSRDRRHEQFF. The CDR3 nucleotides are TGTGCCAGCAGCAGCCGGGACAGGCGGCATGAGCAGTTCTTC.